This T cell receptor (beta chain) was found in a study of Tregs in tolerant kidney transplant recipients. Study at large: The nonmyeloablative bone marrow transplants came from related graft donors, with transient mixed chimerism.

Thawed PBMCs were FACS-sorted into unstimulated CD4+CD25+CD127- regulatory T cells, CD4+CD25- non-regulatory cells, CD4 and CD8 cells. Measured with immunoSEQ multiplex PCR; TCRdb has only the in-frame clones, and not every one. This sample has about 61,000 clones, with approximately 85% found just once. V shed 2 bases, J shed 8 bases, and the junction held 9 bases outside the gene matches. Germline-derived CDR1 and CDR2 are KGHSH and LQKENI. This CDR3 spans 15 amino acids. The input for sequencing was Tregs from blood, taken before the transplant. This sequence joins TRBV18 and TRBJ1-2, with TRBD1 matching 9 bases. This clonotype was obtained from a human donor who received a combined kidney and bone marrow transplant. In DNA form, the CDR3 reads TGTGCCAGCTCACCAGGGACAGGGAATTTAAGAGGCTACACCTTC. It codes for CASSPGTGNLRGYTF. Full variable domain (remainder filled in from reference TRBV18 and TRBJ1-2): NAGVMQNPRHLVRRRGQEARLRCSPMKGHSHVYWYRQLPEEGLKFMVYLQKENIIDESGMPKERFSAEFPKEGPSILRIQQVVRGDSAAYFCASSPGTGNLRGYTFGSGTRLTVV.